Included here is one T cell receptor (beta chain) sequence, with context. The data were obtained in a study of blood T cell repertoires in COVID-19. Study summary: From the United States, Italy and Spain came samples of acute and convalescent COVID-19. In each case, the material was cDNA or gDNA derived from T cells, B-cell-depleted T cells, or PBMCs.

Per the original methods: Counts of nucleated cells, estimated from reference gene primer amplification, were obtained. TCRdb's copy holds only in-frame clones and misses some; the assay was immunoSEQ multiplex PCR. The V and J calls and clone size were taken over from that table, and D and trimming were inferred from the DNA. The sample yields some 130,000 clones, around 83% seen once. The length of the CDR3 is 15 residues. V shed 4 bases and J shed 1 base, with 14 bases lying between them. Germline V gene lookup returns CDR1 SGHTS and CDR2 YDEGEE. The TCR comes from a woman between 45 and 65 years old with acute or convalescent COVID-19. Sequences were obtained from peripheral blood. The chain combines TRBV5-8 with TRBJ1-1; D gene unclear. As DNA, the CDR3 is TGTGCCAGCAGCGCCGCACTTCGGGGGAACACTGAAGCTTTCTTT. Residues: CASSAALRGNTEAFF.